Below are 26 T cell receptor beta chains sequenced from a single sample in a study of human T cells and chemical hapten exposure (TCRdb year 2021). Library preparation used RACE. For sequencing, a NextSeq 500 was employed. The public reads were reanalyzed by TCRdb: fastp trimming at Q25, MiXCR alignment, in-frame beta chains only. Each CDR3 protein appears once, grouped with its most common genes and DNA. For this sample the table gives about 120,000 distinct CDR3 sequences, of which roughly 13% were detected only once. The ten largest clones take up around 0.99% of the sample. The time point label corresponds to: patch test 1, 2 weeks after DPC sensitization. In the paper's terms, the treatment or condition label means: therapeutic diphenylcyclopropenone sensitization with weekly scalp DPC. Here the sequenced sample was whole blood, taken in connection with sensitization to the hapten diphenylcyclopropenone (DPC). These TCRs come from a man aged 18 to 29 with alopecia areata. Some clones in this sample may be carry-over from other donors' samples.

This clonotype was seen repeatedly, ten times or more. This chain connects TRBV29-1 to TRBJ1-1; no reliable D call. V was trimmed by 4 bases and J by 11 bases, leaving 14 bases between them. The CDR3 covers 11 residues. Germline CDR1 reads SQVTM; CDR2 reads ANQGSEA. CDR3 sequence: CSVAWPEEAFF. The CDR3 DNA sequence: TGCAGCGTTGCGTGGCCGGAGGAGGCTTTCTTT.

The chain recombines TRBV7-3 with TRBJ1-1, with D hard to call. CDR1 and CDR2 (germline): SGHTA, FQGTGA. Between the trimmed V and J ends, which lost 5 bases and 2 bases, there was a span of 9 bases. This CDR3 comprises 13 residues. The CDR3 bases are TGTGCCAGCAGCCGCCTAGGTAACACTGAAGCTTTCTTT. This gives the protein CASSRLGNTEAFF.

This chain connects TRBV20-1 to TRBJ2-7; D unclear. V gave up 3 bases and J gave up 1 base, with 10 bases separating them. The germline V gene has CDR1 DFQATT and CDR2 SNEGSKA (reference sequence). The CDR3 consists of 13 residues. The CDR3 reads CSARDRRSYEQYF. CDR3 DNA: TGCAGTGCTAGGGACCGACGGTCCTACGAGCAGTACTTC.

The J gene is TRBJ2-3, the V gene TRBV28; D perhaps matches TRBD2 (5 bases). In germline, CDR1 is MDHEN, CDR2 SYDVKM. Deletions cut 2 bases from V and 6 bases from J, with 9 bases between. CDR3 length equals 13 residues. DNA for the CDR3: TGTGCCAGCAGTTTAGGATCGGGGGATACGCAGTATTTT. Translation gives CASSLGSGDTQYF.

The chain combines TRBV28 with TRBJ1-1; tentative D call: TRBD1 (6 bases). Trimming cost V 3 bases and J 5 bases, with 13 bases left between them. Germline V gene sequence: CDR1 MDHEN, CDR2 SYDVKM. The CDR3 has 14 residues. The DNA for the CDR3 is TGTGCCAGCAGTTTTCAAGGGGGATGGACTGAAGCTTTCTTT. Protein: CASSFQGGWTEAFF.

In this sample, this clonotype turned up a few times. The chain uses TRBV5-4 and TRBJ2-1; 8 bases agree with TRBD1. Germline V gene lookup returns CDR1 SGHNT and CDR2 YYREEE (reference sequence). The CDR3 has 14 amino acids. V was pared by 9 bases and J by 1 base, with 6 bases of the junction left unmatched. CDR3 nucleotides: TGTGCCATCTCCCGGGACAGGTCCTACAATGAGCAGTTCTTC. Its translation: CAISRDRSYNEQFF.

CDR3 DNA sequence: TGTGCCAGCAGCTTTAGGGGCATCCTGATCTCCTACAATGAGCAGTTCTTC. Protein: CASSFRGILISYNEQFF. This chain links TRBV7-2 with TRBJ2-1; tentative D call: TRBD1 (5 bases). CDR3 length equals 17 residues. V gave up 3 bases and J gave up 0 bases, with 15 bases separating them. CDR1 and CDR2 from the germline V gene are SGHTA and FQGNSA.

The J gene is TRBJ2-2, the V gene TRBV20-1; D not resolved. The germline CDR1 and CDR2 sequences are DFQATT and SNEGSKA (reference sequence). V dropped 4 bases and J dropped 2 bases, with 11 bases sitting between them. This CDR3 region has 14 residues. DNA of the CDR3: TGCAGTGCTACTGACGGGCGTAACACCGGGGAGCTGTTTTTT. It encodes CSATDGRNTGELFF.

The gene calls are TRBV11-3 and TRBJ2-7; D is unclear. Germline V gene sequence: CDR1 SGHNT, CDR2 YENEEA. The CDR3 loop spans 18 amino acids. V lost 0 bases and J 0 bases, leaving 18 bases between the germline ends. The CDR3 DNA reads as TGTGCCAGCAGCTTAGAGTCCCCTCACTGGGGTGGCTCCTACGAGCAGTACGTC. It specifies CASSLESPHWGGSYEQYV.

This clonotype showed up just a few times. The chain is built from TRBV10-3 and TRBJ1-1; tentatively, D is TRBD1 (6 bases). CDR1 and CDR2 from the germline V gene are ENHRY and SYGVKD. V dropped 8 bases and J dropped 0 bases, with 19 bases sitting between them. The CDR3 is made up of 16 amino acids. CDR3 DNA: TGTGCCATCTCCATCAGCACAGGGACCATGAACACTGAAGCTTTCTTT. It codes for CAISISTGTMNTEAFF.

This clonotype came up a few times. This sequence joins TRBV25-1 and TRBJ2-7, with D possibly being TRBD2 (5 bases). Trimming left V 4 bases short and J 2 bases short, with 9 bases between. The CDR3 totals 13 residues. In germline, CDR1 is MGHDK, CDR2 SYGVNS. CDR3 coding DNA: TGTGCCAGCAGTGTCACGGGAACCTACGAGCAGTACTTC. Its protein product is CASSVTGTYEQYF.

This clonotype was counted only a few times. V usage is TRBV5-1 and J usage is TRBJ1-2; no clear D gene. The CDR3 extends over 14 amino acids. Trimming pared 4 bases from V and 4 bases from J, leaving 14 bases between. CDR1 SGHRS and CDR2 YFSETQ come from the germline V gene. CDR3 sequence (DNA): TGCGCCAGCAGCGGCTCAGGATCACGCTATGGCTACACCTTC. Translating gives CASSGSGSRYGYTF.

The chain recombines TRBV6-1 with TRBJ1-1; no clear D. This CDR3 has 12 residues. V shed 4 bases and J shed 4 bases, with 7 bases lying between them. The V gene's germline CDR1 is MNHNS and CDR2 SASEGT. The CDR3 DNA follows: TGTGCCAGCAGTGGGCTGTCCACTGAAGCTTTCTTT. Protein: CASSGLSTEAFF.

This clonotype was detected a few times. As DNA, the CDR3 is TGTGCCAGCAGCCCTTCGGGAATCGGATCCAAAAACATTCAGTACTTC. Translated, it gives CASSPSGIGSKNIQYF. The chain carries TRBV3-1 and TRBJ2-4; possible D gene TRBD2, 5 bases. The CDR3 totals 16 residues. Trimming stripped 4 bases from V and 2 bases from J, with 15 bases between. Germline-derived CDR1 and CDR2 are LGHDT and YNNKEL (reference sequence). Combining the CDR3 with reference TRBV3-1 and TRBJ2-4 gives the whole variable domain DTAVSQTPKYLVTQMGNDKSIKCEQNLGHDTMYWYKQDSKKFLKIMFSYNNKELIINETVPNRFSPKSPDKAHLNLHINSLELGDSAVYFCASSPSGIGSKNIQYFGAGTRLSVL.

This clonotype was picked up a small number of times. The CDR3 region is CASSSGEAGGLVTQYF. The DNA for the CDR3 is TGTGCCAGCAGTTCCGGGGAAGCGGGGGGCCTTGTGACCCAGTACTTC. The rearrangement uses TRBV28 and TRBJ2-5, with 9 bases that match TRBD2. CDR3 length equals 16 residues. The V gene's germline CDR1 is MDHEN and CDR2 SYDVKM. The V gene end was trimmed by 4 bases and the J gene end by 7 bases; junction bases not matched to a gene: 13. The variable domain in full, completed from reference TRBV28 and TRBJ2-5, reads DVKVTQSSRYLVKRTGEKVFLECVQDMDHENMFWYRQDPGLGLRLIYFSYDVKMKEKGDIPEGYSVSREKKERFSLILESASTNQTSMYLCASSSGEAGGLVTQYFGPGTRLLVL.

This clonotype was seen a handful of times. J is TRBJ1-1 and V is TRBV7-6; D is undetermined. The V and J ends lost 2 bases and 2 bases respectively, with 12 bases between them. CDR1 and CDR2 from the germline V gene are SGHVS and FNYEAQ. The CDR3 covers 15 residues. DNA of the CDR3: TGTGCCAGCAGCTTAACCCCGATGGGTAACACTGAAGCTTTCTTT. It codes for CASSLTPMGNTEAFF.

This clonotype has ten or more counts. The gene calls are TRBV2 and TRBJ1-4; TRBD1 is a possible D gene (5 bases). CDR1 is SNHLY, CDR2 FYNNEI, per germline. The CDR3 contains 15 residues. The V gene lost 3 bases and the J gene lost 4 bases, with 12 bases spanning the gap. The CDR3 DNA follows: TGTGCCAGCAGTGACGAGGGGCGGGATAATGAAAAACTGTTTTTT. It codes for CASSDEGRDNEKLFF.

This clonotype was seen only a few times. CDR3 nucleotide sequence: TGTGCCACGGATGCCGGGACAGGGGGCTACAATGAGCAGTTCTTC. Its translation is CATDAGTGGYNEQFF. The chain uses TRBV10-3 and TRBJ2-1, with TRBD1 identical over 11 bases. The V segment lost 10 bases and the J segment 3 bases; nucleotides outside the gene matches: 8. This CDR3 is built from 15 residues. CDR1 is ENHRY, CDR2 SYGVKD, per germline.

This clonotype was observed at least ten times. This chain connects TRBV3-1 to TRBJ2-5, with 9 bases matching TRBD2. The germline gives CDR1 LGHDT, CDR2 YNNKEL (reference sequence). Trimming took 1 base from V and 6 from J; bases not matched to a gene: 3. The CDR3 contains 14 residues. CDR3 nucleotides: TGTGCCAGCAGCCAAGTAAGCGGGGGGAAGACCCAGTACTTC. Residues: CASSQVSGGKTQYF.

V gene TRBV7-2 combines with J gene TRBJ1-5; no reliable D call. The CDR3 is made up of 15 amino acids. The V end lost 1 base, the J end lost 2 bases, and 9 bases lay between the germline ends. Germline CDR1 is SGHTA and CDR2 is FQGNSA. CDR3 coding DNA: TGTGCCAGCAGCTTAGGAGATGCGGGCAATCAGCCCCAGCATTTT. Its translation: CASSLGDAGNQPQHF.

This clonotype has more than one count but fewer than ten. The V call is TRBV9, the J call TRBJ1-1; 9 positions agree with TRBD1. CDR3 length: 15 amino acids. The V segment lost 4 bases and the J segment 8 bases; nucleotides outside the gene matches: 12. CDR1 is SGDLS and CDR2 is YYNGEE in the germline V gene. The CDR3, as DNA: TGTGCCAGCAGCATAGGACAGGGGCGAACGCCCGAAGCTTTCTTT. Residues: CASSIGQGRTPEAFF.

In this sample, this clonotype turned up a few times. The CDR3 nucleotides read TGTGCCAGCAGCACCCCGGGGGGTCCAGCCGATACGCAGTATTTT. Translated: CASSTPGGPADTQYF. This sequence joins TRBV7-9 and TRBJ2-3; TRBD2 matches at 7 bases. CDR3 length: 15 residues. V was pared by 5 bases and J by 6 bases, with 11 bases of the junction left unmatched. Germline CDR1 and CDR2: SEHNR and FQNEAQ (reference sequence). Complete variable domain (other parts from reference TRBV7-9 and TRBJ2-3): DTGVSQNPRHKITKRGQNVTFRCDPISEHNRLYWYRQTLGQGPEFLTYFQNEAQLEKSRLLSDRFSAERPKGSFSTLEIQRTEQGDSAMYLCASSTPGGPADTQYFGPGTRLTVL.

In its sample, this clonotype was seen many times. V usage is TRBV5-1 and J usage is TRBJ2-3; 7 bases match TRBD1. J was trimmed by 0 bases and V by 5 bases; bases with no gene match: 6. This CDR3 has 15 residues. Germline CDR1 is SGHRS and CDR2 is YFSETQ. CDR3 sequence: CASRTTGISTDTQYF. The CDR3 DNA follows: TGCGCCAGCAGGACGACAGGGATCAGCACAGATACGCAGTATTTT.

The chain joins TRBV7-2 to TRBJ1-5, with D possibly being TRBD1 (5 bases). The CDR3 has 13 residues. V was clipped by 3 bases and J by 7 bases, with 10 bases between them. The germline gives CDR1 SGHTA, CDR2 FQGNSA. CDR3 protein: CASSFRENQPQHF. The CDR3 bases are TGTGCCAGCAGCTTCAGGGAAAACCAGCCCCAGCATTTT.

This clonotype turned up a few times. The CDR3 DNA is TGCGCCAGCAGCCACCCCCTCAGGGCAGGGGAAGAGACCCAGTACTTC. This encodes CASSHPLRAGEETQYF. The chain combines TRBV4-1 with TRBJ2-5; weak D call: TRBD1 (6 bases). Germline loops: CDR1 MGHRA, CDR2 YSYEKL. Trimming removed 3 bases at V and 3 bases at J, with 17 bases between. The CDR3 contains 16 residues.

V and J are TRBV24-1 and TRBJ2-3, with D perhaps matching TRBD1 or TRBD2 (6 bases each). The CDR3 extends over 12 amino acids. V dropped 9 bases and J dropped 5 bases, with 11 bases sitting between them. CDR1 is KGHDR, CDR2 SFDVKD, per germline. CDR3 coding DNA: TGTGCCACCGGGGGGACACGAGATACGCAGTATTTT. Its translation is CATGGTRDTQYF.